This T cell receptor (beta chain) was obtained from a study of blood T cell repertoires in COVID-19. At the level of the study: Italy, Spain and the United States were the sources of the convalescent and acute COVID-19 samples. PBMCs, B-cell-depleted T cells, or T cells were the source of the cDNA or gDNA that made up the material.

The germline V gene has CDR1 SNHLY and CDR2 FYNNEI. This CDR3 comprises 14 residues. V shed 3 bases and J shed 10 bases, with 16 bases lying between them. In the original processing: Estimates of nucleated cell counts were drawn from the amplification of reference gene primers. TCRdb keeps only in-frame clones here, not all; method: immunoSEQ multiplex PCR. V, J and clone size are taken as reported in that table, and D and trimming were inferred from the DNA itself. The sample consists of over 150,000 clones, approximately 80% of them appearing once. This TCR came from an older woman with acute or convalescent COVID-19. V usage is TRBV2 and J usage is TRBJ1-5; tentatively, D is TRBD1 (6 bases). Sequenced input: peripheral blood. The CDR3 loop is CASSEWQGRNPQHF. The CDR3 nucleotides read TGTGCCAGCAGTGAGTGGCAGGGGCGTAATCCCCAGCATTTT.